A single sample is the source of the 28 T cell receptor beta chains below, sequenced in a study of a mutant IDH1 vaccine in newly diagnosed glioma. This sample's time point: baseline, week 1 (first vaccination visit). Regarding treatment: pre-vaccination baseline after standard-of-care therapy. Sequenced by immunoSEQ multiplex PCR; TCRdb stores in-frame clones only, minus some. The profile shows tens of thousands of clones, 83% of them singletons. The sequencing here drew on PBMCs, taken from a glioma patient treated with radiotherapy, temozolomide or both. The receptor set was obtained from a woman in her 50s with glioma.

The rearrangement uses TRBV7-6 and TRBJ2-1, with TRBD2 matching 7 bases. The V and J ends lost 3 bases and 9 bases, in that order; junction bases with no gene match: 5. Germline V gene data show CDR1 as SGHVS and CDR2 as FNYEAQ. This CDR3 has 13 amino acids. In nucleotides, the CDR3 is TGTGCCAGCAGCTTTGGGCCTAGCGGTGAGCAGTTCTTC. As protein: CASSFGPSGEQFF.

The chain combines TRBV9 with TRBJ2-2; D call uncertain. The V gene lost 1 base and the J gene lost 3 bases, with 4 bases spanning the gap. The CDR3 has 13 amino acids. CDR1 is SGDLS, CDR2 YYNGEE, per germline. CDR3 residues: CASSVSHTGELFF. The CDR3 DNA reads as TGTGCCAGCAGCGTAAGTCACACCGGGGAGCTGTTTTTT.

The CDR3 nucleotides read TGTGCCAGCAGTACAGGGTATACCACTGAAGCTTTCTTT. Its translation: CASSTGYTTEAFF. The chain has TRBV14 and TRBJ1-1, with D maybe TRBD1 (6 bases). CDR3 length equals 13 residues. The ends were cut back, 6 bases at V and 4 bases at J, with 12 bases in the middle. Germline V gene data show CDR1 as SGHDN and CDR2 as FVKESK.

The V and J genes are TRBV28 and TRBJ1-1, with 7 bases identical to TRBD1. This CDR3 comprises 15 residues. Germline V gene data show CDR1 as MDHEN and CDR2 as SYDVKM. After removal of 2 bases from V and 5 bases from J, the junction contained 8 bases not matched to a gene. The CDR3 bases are TGTGCCAGCAGTTTAAGGGGGCTAGGTGGAACTGAAGCTTTCTTT. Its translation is CASSLRGLGGTEAFF.

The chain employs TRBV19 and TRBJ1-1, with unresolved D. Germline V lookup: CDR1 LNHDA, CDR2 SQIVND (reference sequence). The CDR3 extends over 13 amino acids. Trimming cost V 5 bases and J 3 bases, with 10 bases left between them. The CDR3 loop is CASSPGLYTEAFF. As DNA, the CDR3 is TGTGCCAGTAGTCCCGGACTTTACACTGAAGCTTTCTTT. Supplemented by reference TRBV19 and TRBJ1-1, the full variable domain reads DGGITQSPKYLFRKEGQNVTLSCEQNLNHDAMYWYRQDPGQGLRLIYYSQIVNDFQKGDIAEGYSVSREKKESFPLTVTSAQKNPTAFYLCASSPGLYTEAFFGQGTRLTVV.

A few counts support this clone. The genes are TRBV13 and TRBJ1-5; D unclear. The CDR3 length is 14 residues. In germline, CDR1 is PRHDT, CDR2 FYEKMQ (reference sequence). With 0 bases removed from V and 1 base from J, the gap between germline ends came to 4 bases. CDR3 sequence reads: CASSLGESNQPQHF. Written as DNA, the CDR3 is TGTGCCAGCAGCTTAGGAGAAAGCAATCAGCCCCAGCATTTT.

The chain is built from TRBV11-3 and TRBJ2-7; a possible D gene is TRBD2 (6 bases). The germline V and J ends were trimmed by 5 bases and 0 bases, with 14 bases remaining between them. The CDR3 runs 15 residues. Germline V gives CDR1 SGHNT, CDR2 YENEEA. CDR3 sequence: CASSRSSGLSYEQYF. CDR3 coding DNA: TGTGCCAGCAGCCGCTCCAGCGGGCTCTCCTACGAGCAGTACTTC.

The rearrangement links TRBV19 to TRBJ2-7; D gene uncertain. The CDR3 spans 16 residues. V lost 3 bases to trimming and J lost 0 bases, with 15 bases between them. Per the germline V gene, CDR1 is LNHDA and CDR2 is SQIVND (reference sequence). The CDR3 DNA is TGTGCCAGTAGTATTATAGTGGCGGTTAGCTCCTACGAGCAGTACTTC. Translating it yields CASSIIVAVSSYEQYF. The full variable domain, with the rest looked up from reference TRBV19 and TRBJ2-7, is DGGITQSPKYLFRKEGQNVTLSCEQNLNHDAMYWYRQDPGQGLRLIYYSQIVNDFQKGDIAEGYSVSREKKESFPLTVTSAQKNPTAFYLCASSIIVAVSSYEQYFGPGTRLTVT.

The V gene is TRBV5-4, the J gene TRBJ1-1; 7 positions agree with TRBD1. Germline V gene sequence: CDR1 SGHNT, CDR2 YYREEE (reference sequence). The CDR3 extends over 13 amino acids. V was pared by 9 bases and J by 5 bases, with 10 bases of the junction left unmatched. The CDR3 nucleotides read TGTGCCACCTCTCAGGGACAGACTACTGAAGCTTTCTTT. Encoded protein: CATSQGQTTEAFF.

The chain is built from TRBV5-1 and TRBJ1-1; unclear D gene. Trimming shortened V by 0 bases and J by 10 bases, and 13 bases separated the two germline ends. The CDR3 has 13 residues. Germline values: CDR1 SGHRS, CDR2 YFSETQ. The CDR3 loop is CASSLAGLSGAFF. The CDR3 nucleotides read TGCGCCAGCAGCTTGGCGGGCCTAAGTGGAGCTTTCTTT.

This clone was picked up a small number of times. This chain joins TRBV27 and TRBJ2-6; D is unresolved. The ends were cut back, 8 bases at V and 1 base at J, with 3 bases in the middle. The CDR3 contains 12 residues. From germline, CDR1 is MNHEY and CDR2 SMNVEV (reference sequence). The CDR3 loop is CASGSGANVLTF. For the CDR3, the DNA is TGTGCCAGCGGGTCTGGGGCCAACGTCCTGACTTTC.

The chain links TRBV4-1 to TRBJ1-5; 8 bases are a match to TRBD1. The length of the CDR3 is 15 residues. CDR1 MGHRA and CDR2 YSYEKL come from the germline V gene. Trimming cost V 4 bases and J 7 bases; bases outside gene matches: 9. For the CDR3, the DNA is TGCGCCAGCAGCCCTCTAGGACAGGGTCTACAGCCCCAGCATTTT. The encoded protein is CASSPLGQGLQPQHF.

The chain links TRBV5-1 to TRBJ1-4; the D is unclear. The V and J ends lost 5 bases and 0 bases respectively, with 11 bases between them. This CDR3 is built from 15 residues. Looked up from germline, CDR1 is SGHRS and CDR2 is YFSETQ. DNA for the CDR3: TGCGCCAGCAGTGGAGGGAGAACAACTAATGAAAAACTGTTTTTT. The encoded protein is CASSGGRTTNEKLFF.

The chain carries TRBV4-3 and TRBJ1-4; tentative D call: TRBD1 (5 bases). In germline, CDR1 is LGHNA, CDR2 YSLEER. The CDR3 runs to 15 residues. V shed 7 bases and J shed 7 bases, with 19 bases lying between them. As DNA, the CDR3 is TGCGCCAGCACACGAAGGAGGGGCGCAGGTGAAAAACTGTTTTTT. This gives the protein CASTRRRGAGEKLFF.

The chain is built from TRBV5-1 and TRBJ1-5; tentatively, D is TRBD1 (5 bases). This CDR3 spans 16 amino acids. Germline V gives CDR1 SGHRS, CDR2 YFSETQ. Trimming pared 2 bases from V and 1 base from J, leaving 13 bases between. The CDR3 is CASSLGDQLSNQPQHF. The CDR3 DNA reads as TGCGCCAGCAGCTTAGGGGACCAACTAAGCAATCAGCCCCAGCATTTT.

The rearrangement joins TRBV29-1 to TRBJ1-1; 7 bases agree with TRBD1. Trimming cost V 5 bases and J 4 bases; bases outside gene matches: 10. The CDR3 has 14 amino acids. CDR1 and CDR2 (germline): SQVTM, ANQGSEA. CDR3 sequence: CSVRQQGQGTEAFF. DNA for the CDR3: TGCAGCGTTCGACAACAGGGGCAGGGCACTGAAGCTTTCTTT.

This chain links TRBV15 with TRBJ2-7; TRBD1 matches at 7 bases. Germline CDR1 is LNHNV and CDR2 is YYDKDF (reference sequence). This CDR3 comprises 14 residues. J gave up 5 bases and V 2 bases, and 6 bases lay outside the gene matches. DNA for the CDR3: TGTGCCACCAGCAGATCCCAGGGGGACGACGAGCAGTACTTC. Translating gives CATSRSQGDDEQYF.

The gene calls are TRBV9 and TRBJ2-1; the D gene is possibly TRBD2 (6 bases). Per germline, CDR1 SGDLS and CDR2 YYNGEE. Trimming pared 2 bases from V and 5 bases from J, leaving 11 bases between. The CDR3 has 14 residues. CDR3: CASSVGDFDNEQFF. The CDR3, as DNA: TGTGCCAGCAGCGTCGGGGACTTCGACAATGAGCAGTTCTTC.

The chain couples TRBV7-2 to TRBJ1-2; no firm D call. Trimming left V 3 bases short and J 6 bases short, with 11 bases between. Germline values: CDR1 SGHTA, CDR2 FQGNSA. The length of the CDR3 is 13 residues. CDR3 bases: TGTGCCAGCAGCTTGGGCGGACGGCATGGCTACACCTTC. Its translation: CASSLGGRHGYTF.

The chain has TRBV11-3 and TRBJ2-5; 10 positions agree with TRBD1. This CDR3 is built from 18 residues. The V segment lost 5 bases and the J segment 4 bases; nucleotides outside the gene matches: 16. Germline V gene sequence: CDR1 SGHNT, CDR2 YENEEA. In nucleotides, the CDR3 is TGTGCCAGCAGCCCAGGCTCCGGGACAGGGGTTGTACGAGAGACCCAGTACTTC. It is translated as CASSPGSGTGVVRETQYF. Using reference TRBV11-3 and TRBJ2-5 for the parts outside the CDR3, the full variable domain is EAGVVQSPRYKIIEKKQPVAFWCNPISGHNTLYWYLQNLGQGPELLIRYENEEAVDDSQLPKDRFSAERLKGVDSTLKIQPAELGDSAVYLCASSPGSGTGVVRETQYFGPGTRLLVL.

DNA of the CDR3: TGCGCCAGCAGCCTCAGAACCCAAACCTACGAGCAGTACTTC. This gives the protein CASSLRTQTYEQYF. The chain is built from TRBV4-1 and TRBJ2-7; D remains ambiguous. There are 14 residues in the CDR3. V shed 4 bases and J shed 2 bases, with 12 bases lying between them. In germline, CDR1 is MGHRA, CDR2 YSYEKL.

CDR3 sequence reads: CASNEQFF. DNA for the CDR3: TGTGCCAGCAATGAGCAGTTCTTC. The chain carries TRBV9 and TRBJ2-1; D is unresolved. The ends were cut back, 6 bases at V and 8 bases at J, with 0 bases in the middle. CDR3 length: 8 amino acids. Germline V gene data show CDR1 as SGDLS and CDR2 as YYNGEE.

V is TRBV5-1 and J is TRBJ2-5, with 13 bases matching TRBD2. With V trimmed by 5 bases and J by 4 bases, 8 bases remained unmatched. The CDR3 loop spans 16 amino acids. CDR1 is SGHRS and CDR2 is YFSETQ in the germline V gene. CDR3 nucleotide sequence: TGCGCCAGCAGGAACGGACTAGCGGGGGAGACAGAGACCCAGTACTTC. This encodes CASRNGLAGETETQYF.

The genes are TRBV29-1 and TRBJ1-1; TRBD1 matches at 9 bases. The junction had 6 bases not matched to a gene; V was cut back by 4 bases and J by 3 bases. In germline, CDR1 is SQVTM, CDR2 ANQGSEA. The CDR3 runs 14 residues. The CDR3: CSVVPRTGDTEAFF. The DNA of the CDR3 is TGCAGCGTTGTCCCCAGGACAGGGGACACTGAAGCTTTCTTT.

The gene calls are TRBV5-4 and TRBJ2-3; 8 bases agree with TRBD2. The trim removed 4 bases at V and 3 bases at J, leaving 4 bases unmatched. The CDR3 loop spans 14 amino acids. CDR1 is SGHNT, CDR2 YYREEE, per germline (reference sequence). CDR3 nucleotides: TGTGCCAGCAGCCCGGGGGGGAGAACAGATACGCAGTATTTT. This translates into CASSPGGRTDTQYF.

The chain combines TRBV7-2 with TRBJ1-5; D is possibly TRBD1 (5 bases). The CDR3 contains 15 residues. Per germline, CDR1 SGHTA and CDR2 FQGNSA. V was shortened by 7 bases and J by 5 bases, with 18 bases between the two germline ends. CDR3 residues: CASTFSGTLDQPQHF. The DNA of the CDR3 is TGTGCCAGCACCTTCTCAGGGACTTTGGATCAGCCCCAGCATTTT.

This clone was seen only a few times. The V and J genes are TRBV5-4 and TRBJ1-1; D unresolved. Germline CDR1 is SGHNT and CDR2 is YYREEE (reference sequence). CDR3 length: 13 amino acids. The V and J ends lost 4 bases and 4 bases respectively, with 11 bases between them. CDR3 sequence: CASSLEWFTEAFF. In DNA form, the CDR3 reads TGTGCCAGCAGCCTGGAATGGTTCACTGAAGCTTTCTTT.

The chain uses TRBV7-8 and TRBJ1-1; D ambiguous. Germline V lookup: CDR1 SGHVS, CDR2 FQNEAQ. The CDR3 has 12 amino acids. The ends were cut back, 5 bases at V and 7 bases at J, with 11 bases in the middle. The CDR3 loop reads CASSVVQHEAFF. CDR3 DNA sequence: TGTGCCAGCAGCGTCGTGCAGCATGAAGCTTTCTTT.